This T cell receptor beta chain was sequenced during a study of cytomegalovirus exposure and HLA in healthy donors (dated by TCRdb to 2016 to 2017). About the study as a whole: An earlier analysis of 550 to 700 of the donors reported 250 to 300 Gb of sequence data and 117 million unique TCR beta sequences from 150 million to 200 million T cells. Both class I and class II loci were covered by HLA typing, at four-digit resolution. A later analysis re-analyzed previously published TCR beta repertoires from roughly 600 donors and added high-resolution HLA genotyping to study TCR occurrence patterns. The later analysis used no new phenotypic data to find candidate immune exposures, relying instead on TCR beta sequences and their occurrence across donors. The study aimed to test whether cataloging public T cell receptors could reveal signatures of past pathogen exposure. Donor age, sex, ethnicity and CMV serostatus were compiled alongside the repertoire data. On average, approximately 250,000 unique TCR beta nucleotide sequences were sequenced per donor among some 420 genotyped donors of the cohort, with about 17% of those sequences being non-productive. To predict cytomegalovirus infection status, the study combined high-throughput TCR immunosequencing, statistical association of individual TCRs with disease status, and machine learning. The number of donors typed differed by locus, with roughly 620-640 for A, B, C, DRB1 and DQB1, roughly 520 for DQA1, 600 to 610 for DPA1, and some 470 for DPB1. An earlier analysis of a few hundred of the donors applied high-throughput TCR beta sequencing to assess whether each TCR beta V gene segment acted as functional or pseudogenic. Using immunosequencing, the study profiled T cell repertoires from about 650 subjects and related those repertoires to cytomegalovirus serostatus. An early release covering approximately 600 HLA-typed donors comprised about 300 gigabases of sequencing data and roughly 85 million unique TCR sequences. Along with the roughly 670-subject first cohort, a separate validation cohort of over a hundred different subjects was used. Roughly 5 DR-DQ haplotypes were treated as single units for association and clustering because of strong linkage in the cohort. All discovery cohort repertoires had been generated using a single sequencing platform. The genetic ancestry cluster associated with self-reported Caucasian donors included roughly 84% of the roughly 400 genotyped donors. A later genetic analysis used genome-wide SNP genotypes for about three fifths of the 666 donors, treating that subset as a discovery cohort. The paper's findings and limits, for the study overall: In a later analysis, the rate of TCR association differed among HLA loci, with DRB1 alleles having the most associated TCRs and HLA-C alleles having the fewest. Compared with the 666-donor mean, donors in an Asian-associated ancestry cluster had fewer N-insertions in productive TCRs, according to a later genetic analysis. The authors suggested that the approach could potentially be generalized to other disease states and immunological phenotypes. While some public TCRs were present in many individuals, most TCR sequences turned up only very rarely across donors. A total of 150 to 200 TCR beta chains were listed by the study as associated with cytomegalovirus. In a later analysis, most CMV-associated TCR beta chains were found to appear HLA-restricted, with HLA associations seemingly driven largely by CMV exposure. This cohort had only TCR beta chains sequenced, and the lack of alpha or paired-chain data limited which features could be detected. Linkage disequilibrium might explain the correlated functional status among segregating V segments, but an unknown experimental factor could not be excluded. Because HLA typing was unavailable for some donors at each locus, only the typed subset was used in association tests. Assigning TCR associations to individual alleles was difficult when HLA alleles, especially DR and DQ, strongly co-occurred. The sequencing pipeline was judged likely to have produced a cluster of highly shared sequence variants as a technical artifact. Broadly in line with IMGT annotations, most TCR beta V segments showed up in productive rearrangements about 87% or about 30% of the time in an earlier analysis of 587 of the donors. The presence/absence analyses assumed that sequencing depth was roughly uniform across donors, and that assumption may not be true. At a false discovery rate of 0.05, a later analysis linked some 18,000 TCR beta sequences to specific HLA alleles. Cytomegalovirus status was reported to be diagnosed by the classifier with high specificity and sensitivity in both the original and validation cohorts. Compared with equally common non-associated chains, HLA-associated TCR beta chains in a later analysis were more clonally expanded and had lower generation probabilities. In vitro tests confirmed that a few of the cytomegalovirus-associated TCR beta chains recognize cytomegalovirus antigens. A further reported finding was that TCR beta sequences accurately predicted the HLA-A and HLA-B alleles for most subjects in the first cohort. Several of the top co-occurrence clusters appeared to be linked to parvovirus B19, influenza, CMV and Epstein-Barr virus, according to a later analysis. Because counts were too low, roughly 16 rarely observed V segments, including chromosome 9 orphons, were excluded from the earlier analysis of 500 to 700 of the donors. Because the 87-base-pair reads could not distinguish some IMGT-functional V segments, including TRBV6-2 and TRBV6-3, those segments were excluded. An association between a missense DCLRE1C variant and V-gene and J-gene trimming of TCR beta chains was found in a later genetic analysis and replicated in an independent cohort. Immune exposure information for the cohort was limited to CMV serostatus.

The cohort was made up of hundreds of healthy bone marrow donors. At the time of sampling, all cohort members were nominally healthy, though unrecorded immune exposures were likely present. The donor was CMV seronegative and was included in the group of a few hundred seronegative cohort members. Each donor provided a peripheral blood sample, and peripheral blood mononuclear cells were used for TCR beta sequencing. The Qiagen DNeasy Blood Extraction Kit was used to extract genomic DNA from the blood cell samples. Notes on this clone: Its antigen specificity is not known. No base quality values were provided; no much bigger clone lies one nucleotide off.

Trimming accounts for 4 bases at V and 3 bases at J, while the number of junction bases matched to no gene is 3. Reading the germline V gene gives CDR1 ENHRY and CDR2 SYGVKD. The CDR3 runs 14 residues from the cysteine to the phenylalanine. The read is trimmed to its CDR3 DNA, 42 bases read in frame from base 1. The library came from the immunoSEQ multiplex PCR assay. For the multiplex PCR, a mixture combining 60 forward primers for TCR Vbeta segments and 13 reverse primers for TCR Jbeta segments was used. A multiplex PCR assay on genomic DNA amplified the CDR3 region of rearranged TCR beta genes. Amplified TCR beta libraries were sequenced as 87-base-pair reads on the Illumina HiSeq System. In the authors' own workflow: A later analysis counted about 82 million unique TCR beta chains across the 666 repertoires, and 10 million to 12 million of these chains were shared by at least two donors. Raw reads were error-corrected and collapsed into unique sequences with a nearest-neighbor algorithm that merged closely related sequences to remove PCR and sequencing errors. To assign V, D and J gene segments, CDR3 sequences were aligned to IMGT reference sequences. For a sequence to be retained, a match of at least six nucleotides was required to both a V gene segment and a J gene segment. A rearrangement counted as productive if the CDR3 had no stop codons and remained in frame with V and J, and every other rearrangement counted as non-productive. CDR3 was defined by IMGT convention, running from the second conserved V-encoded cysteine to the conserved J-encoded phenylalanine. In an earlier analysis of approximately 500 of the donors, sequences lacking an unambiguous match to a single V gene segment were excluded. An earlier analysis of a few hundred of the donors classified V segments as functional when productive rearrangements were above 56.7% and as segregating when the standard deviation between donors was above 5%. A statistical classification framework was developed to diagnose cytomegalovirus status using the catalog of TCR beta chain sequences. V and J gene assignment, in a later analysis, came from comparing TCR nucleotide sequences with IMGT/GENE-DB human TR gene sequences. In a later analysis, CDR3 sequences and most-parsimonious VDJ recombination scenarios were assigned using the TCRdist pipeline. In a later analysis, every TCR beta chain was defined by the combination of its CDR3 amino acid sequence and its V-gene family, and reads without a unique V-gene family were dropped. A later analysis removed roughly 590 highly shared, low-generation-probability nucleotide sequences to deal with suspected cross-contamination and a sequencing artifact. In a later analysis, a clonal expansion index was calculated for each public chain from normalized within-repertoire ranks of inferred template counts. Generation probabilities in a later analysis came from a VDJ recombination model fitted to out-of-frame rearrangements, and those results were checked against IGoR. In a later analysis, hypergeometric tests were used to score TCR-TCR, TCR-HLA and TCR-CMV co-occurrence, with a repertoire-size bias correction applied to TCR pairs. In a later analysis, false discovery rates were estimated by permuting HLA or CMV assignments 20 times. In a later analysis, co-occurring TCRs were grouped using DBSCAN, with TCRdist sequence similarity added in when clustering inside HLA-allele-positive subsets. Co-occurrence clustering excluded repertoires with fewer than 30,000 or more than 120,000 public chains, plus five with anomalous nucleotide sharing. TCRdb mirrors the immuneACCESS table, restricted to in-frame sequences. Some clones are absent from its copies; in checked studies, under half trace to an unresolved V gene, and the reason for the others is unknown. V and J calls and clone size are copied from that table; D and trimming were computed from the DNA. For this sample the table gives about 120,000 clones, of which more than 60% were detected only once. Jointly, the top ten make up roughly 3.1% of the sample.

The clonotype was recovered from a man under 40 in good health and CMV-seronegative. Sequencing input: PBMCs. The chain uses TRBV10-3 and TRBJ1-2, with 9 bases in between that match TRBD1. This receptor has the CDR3 CAISGRTGDYGYTF. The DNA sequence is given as TGTGCCATCAGTGGAAGGACAGGGGACTATGGCTACACCTTC.